These T cell receptor beta chains were read from a single sample in a study of T-cell reconstitution after alpha-beta-depleted transplantation in children. TCRdb itself ran the PCR reads through MiXCR, one entry per CDR3 protein. Here the sample spans 500,000 or so distinct CDR3 sequences, around a third being singletons. The sample was PBMCs from the stem cell graft donor, taken from the stem cell graft. These receptors came from a human donor who donated a stem cell graft to a child with aplastic anemia. Both conserved end residues are part of each CDR3. The D gene is left open where the match is weak. Clone size is given for some rows only: seen once, a few or many times, or a class if the clone is expanded.

j_call: TRBJ2-6
v_call: TRBV29-1
d_call: -
clone_size: many
cdr3_nt: TGCAGCGTTGACAGTCGCAGCTCTGGGGCCAACGTCCTGACTTTC
cdr3_aa: CSVDSRSSGANVLTF

j_call: TRBJ2-5
v_call: TRBV11-3
d_call: TRBD1
clone_size: few
cdr3_nt: TGTGCCAGCAGCCAGCGGACAGGACAAGAGACCCAGTACTTC
cdr3_aa: CASSQRTGQETQYF

j_call: TRBJ1-5
v_call: TRBV12-3/TRBV12-4
d_call: -
clone_size: few
cdr3_nt: TGTGCCAGCAGTTCCGAGGACAATCAGCCCCAGCATTTT
cdr3_aa: CASSSEDNQPQHF

j_call: TRBJ2-7
v_call: TRBV12-3/TRBV12-4
d_call: -
clone_size: few
cdr3_nt: TGTGCCAGCAGTTTTAGACACAGCTCCTACGAGCAGTACTTC
cdr3_aa: CASSFRHSSYEQYF

j_call: TRBJ1-1
v_call: TRBV6-1
d_call: -
clone_size: many
cdr3_nt: TGTGCCAGCAGTGAAGGGTTGGGGCATCCGAACACTGAAGCTTTCTTT
cdr3_aa: CASSEGLGHPNTEAFF

j_call: TRBJ1-2
v_call: TRBV5-1
d_call: -
clone_size: -
cdr3_nt: TGCGCCAGCAGCTTGGCCCTGGCGGCCGGGACAAATAATTGCTACACCTTC
cdr3_aa: CASSLALAAGTNNCYTF

j_call: TRBJ2-6
v_call: TRBV7-2
d_call: -
clone_size: -
cdr3_nt: TGTGCCAGCAGCCCGGGCAGCCCGAGGAGCGGGGCCAACGTCCTGACTTTC
cdr3_aa: CASSPGSPRSGANVLTF

j_call: TRBJ1-1
v_call: TRBV10-3
d_call: -
clone_size: -
cdr3_nt: TGTGCCATCAGTGACCCTAGTACACCCCACGGAGAAGCTTTCTTT
cdr3_aa: CAISDPSTPHGEAFF

j_call: TRBJ2-7
v_call: TRBV20-1
d_call: TRBD1
clone_size: -
cdr3_nt: TGCAGTGCTAGGGAACCCGGGACAGAGCTAACCTACGAGCAGTACTTC
cdr3_aa: CSAREPGTELTYEQYF

j_call: TRBJ1-5
v_call: TRBV10-3
d_call: -
clone_size: -
cdr3_nt: TGTGCCATCAGTGACAGGATACAGCCCCAGCATTTT
cdr3_aa: CAISDRIQPQHF

j_call: TRBJ2-5
v_call: TRBV29-1
d_call: -
clone_size: many
cdr3_nt: TGCAGCGCAAACGGTGGAGAGACCCAGTACTTC
cdr3_aa: CSANGGETQYF

j_call: TRBJ2-3
v_call: TRBV6-2/TRBV6-3
d_call: TRBD2
clone_size: -
cdr3_nt: TGTGCCAGCAGTTACTCGACTTCGGTAGCGGGAGGGCCTGAAGATACGCAGTATTTT
cdr3_aa: CASSYSTSVAGGPEDTQYF

j_call: TRBJ2-1
v_call: TRBV19
d_call: -
clone_size: few
cdr3_nt: TGTGCCAGTAGTATAGGGTCCTCTAACAATGAGCAGTTCTTC
cdr3_aa: CASSIGSSNNEQFF

j_call: TRBJ2-7
v_call: TRBV5-4
d_call: -
clone_size: few
cdr3_nt: TGTGCCAGCAGGGAGGACCCGCTATACGAGCAGTACTTC
cdr3_aa: CASREDPLYEQYF

j_call: TRBJ1-2
v_call: TRBV12-3/TRBV12-4
d_call: -
clone_size: -
cdr3_nt: TGTGCCAGCAGTTATCCAGGGATAAGTGGCTACACCTTC
cdr3_aa: CASSYPGISGYTF

j_call: TRBJ2-3
v_call: TRBV7-2
d_call: TRBD2
clone_size: -
cdr3_nt: TGTGCCAGCAGCTCGACTAGCGGGGCTGCAGGCACGCAGTATTTT
cdr3_aa: CASSSTSGAAGTQYF

j_call: TRBJ2-7
v_call: TRBV11-2
d_call: -
clone_size: -
cdr3_nt: TGTGCCAGCAGCTCAACAGGGTACGGCGAGCAGTACTTC
cdr3_aa: CASSSTGYGEQYF

j_call: TRBJ1-4
v_call: TRBV12-3/TRBV12-4
d_call: -
clone_size: -
cdr3_nt: TGTGCCAGCACCCGGCGAGGCTTGGATGAAAAACTGTTTTTT
cdr3_aa: CASTRRGLDEKLFF

j_call: TRBJ1-1
v_call: TRBV10-3
d_call: -
clone_size: -
cdr3_nt: TGTGCCATCAGTGATATCGGAGGGAACACTGAAGCTTTCTTT
cdr3_aa: CAISDIGGNTEAFF

j_call: TRBJ1-1
v_call: TRBV6-1
d_call: TRBD1
clone_size: few
cdr3_nt: TGTGCCACTCAGGGGGGGACAGGAAATATGAACACTGAAGCTTTCTTT
cdr3_aa: CATQGGTGNMNTEAFF

j_call: TRBJ2-3
v_call: TRBV7-2
d_call: -
clone_size: -
cdr3_nt: TGTGCCAGCAGCTTAGGTACCACCACAGATACGCAGTATTTT
cdr3_aa: CASSLGTTTDTQYF

j_call: TRBJ2-5
v_call: TRBV4-2
d_call: TRBD2
clone_size: few
cdr3_nt: TGTGCCAGCAGCCTAGCGGGAGGAGTCTCGTACCAAGAGACCCAGTACTTC
cdr3_aa: CASSLAGGVSYQETQYF

j_call: TRBJ2-1
v_call: TRBV20-1
d_call: TRBD2
clone_size: few
cdr3_nt: TGCAGTGCTAGGACTAGCGGGAGGCAGTACAATGAGCAGTTCTTC
cdr3_aa: CSARTSGRQYNEQFF

j_call: TRBJ2-2
v_call: TRBV11-1
d_call: TRBD2
clone_size: -
cdr3_nt: TGTGCCAGCAGCTCGACTAGCGGGAACACCGGGGAGCTGTTTTTT
cdr3_aa: CASSSTSGNTGELFF

j_call: TRBJ2-3
v_call: TRBV6-5
d_call: -
clone_size: -
cdr3_nt: TGTGCCAGCCGCCCTAAATTACAGAGCCTCACAGATACGCAGTATTTT
cdr3_aa: CASRPKLQSLTDTQYF

j_call: TRBJ2-2
v_call: TRBV5-6
d_call: -
clone_size: -
cdr3_nt: TGTGCCAGCAGCTCCAGGGGCGGAGCGGGTACCGGGGAGCTGTTTTTT
cdr3_aa: CASSSRGGAGTGELFF

j_call: TRBJ1-1
v_call: TRBV29-1
d_call: -
clone_size: -
cdr3_nt: TGCAGCGTTCAAAGCCGGGGAATGAACACTGAAGCTTTCTTT
cdr3_aa: CSVQSRGMNTEAFF

j_call: TRBJ2-5
v_call: TRBV15
d_call: -
clone_size: -
cdr3_nt: TGTGCCACCAGCAGAGATCAAGGGGAAGAGACCCAGTACTTC
cdr3_aa: CATSRDQGEETQYF

j_call: TRBJ2-7
v_call: TRBV10-3
d_call: -
clone_size: -
cdr3_nt: TGTGCCATCAGTGAGCCCGGCGGCTACGAGCAGTACTTC
cdr3_aa: CAISEPGGYEQYF

j_call: TRBJ1-3
v_call: TRBV11-2
d_call: -
clone_size: few
cdr3_nt: TGTGCCAGCAGTTATACAGGGAGCCTACTGGGGGCCATATATTTT
cdr3_aa: CASSYTGSLLGAIYF

j_call: TRBJ2-5
v_call: TRBV7-2
d_call: TRBD2
clone_size: many
cdr3_nt: TGTGCCAGCAGCCTTAGCGGGAGAGGAGAGACCCAGTACTTC
cdr3_aa: CASSLSGRGETQYF

j_call: TRBJ2-5
v_call: TRBV15
d_call: -
clone_size: -
cdr3_nt: TGTGCCACCAGCAGAGATTTTTCTTACCGTGATTTC
cdr3_aa: CATSRDFSYRDF

j_call: TRBJ1-6
v_call: TRBV7-2
d_call: TRBD1
clone_size: -
cdr3_nt: TGTGCCAGCAGCTTAGAACAGGGGGCCAGGTCACCCCTCCACTTT
cdr3_aa: CASSLEQGARSPLHF

j_call: TRBJ2-1
v_call: TRBV4-1
d_call: -
clone_size: few
cdr3_nt: TGCGCCAGCAGCCAAGATACAGGGAATGAGCAGTTCTTC
cdr3_aa: CASSQDTGNEQFF

j_call: TRBJ1-1
v_call: TRBV7-9
d_call: -
clone_size: few
cdr3_nt: TGTGCCAGCAGCTTAGATGGGGGCTCGAACACTGAAGCTTTCTTT
cdr3_aa: CASSLDGGSNTEAFF

j_call: TRBJ1-1
v_call: TRBV11-3
d_call: -
clone_size: -
cdr3_nt: TGTCCTGTCCTGGGGATGACTGAAGCTTTCTTT
cdr3_aa: CPVLGMTEAFF

j_call: TRBJ2-7
v_call: TRBV10-3
d_call: -
clone_size: few
cdr3_nt: TGTGCCATCAGTGAGTCTGGGGCGTCCTACGAGCAGTACTTC
cdr3_aa: CAISESGASYEQYF

j_call: TRBJ2-3
v_call: TRBV4-2
d_call: -
clone_size: -
cdr3_nt: TGTGCCAGCAGCCAAGGCTCCATTAGCACAGATACGCAGTATTTT
cdr3_aa: CASSQGSISTDTQYF

j_call: TRBJ1-2
v_call: TRBV4-2
d_call: -
clone_size: few
cdr3_nt: TGTGCCAGCAGCCAAGGAGAGCAGGGTCCCTATGGCTACACCTTC
cdr3_aa: CASSQGEQGPYGYTF

j_call: TRBJ1-2
v_call: TRBV5-4
d_call: TRBD1
clone_size: few
cdr3_nt: TGTGCCAGCAGCTTCGGACAGGGTCAGGGGTATGGCTACACCTTC
cdr3_aa: CASSFGQGQGYGYTF

j_call: TRBJ2-7
v_call: TRBV27
d_call: -
clone_size: -
cdr3_nt: TGTGCCAGCAGTCAGGAGTACTCCTACGAGCAGTACTTC
cdr3_aa: CASSQEYSYEQYF

j_call: TRBJ2-1
v_call: TRBV4-3
d_call: TRBD2
clone_size: few
cdr3_nt: TGCGCCAGCAGCCAAGGGTCTAGCGGGATCTACAATGAGCAGTTCTTC
cdr3_aa: CASSQGSSGIYNEQFF

j_call: TRBJ2-5
v_call: TRBV9
d_call: -
clone_size: few
cdr3_nt: TGTGCCAGCAGCGTAGCCTCTAAAGAGACCCAGTACTTC
cdr3_aa: CASSVASKETQYF

j_call: TRBJ2-6
v_call: TRBV4-3
d_call: -
clone_size: -
cdr3_nt: TGCGCCAGCAGCCCTACCGTGGGTTGGGGCTCTGGGGCCAACGTCCTGACTTTC
cdr3_aa: CASSPTVGWGSGANVLTF

j_call: TRBJ2-1
v_call: TRBV28
d_call: TRBD1
clone_size: few
cdr3_nt: TGTGCCAGCAGTTTAGTTGAAACAGGGGGCCTCGACAATGAGCAGTTCTTC
cdr3_aa: CASSLVETGGLDNEQFF

j_call: TRBJ2-1
v_call: TRBV24-1
d_call: -
clone_size: -
cdr3_nt: TGTGCCAGCGGCGCTGGAGCGGTGGGGGCCTACAATGAGCAGTTCTTC
cdr3_aa: CASGAGAVGAYNEQFF

j_call: TRBJ1-5
v_call: TRBV7-2
d_call: -
clone_size: -
cdr3_nt: TGTGCCAGCAGCTTAAGCGGCACCTATCAGCCCCAGCATTTT
cdr3_aa: CASSLSGTYQPQHF

j_call: TRBJ1-1
v_call: TRBV18
d_call: -
clone_size: -
cdr3_nt: TGTGCCAGCTCACCACGGTCCCAGAACACTGAAGCTTTCTTT
cdr3_aa: CASSPRSQNTEAFF

j_call: TRBJ1-2
v_call: TRBV6-1
d_call: -
clone_size: few
cdr3_nt: TGTGCCAGCAGTGACAGGGGCTTGGATGGCTACACCTTC
cdr3_aa: CASSDRGLDGYTF

j_call: TRBJ2-3
v_call: TRBV6-5
d_call: -
clone_size: -
cdr3_nt: TGTGCCAGCAGTTATGGAACGACAGATACGCAGTATTTT
cdr3_aa: CASSYGTTDTQYF

j_call: TRBJ1-5
v_call: TRBV3-1
d_call: -
clone_size: -
cdr3_nt: TGTGCCAGCAGCCAAAGTATCAGGGCCCAGGGGCCCCAGCATTTT
cdr3_aa: CASSQSIRAQGPQHF

j_call: TRBJ1-4
v_call: TRBV10-2
d_call: -
clone_size: -
cdr3_nt: TGCGCCAGCCAGGGAAAGGGTAATGAAAAACTGTTTTTT
cdr3_aa: CASQGKGNEKLFF

j_call: TRBJ2-1
v_call: TRBV15
d_call: -
clone_size: -
cdr3_nt: TGTGCCACCAGCTTACTAGCCTCTGAGCTTGAGCAGTTCTTC
cdr3_aa: CATSLLASELEQFF